These 11 T cell receptor beta chains came from one sample sequenced in a study of blood T cell repertoires in COVID-19. Sequenced by immunoSEQ multiplex PCR; TCRdb stores in-frame clones only, minus some. Of about 43,000 clones listed, roughly 87% were seen once; the top ten hold approximately 8.9%. Sequencing input: peripheral blood. The receptors shown here come from a woman of 80 years or more with active COVID-19.

J is TRBJ2-7 and V is TRBV15; tentatively, D is TRBD2 (5 bases). V was cut by 1 base and J by 0 bases, with 7 bases left in between. Looked up from germline, CDR1 is LNHNV and CDR2 is YYDKDF (reference sequence). The length of the CDR3 is 14 residues. CDR3 sequence reads: CATSRAGSSYEQYF. In DNA form, the CDR3 reads TGTGCCACCAGCAGAGCTGGGAGCTCCTACGAGCAGTACTTC. Complete variable domain (other parts from reference TRBV15 and TRBJ2-7): DAMVIQNPRYQVTQFGKPVTLSCSQTLNHNVMYWYQQKSSQAPKLLFHYYDKDFNNEADTPDNFQSRRPNTSFCFLDIRSPGLGDTAMYLCATSRAGSSYEQYFGPGTRLTVT.

Worth noting for this clone: An end of the junction does not agree with germline; a read error may underlie this. The chain recombines TRBV7-7 with TRBJ2-7; tentatively, D is TRBD2 (6 bases). The germline V gene has CDR1 SSHAT and CDR2 FNYEAQ (reference sequence). This CDR3 is built from 18 residues. In nucleotides, the CDR3 is TGTGCTAGCAGCCCATCTTTGGCGGGGCAGGGAGGCATTATGGAGCAGTACTTC. It yields the protein CASSPSLAGQGGIMEQYF. Based on the CDR3 plus reference TRBV7-7 and TRBJ2-7, the full variable domain is GAGVSQSPRYKVTKRGQDVTLRCDPISSHATLYWYQQALGQGPEFLTYFNYEAQPDKSGLPSDRFSAERPEGSISTLTIQRTEQRDSAMYRCASSPSLAGQGGIMEQYFGPGTRLTVT.

DNA for the CDR3: TGTGCCAGCAGTTCCACGGGACAGCCCCAGCATTTT. Protein sequence: CASSSTGQPQHF. The chain employs TRBV6-6 and TRBJ1-5; D is ambiguous. This CDR3 comprises 12 residues. The V gene lost 4 bases and the J gene lost 7 bases, with 8 bases spanning the gap. Germline CDR1 and CDR2: MNHNY and SVGAGI (reference sequence).

The chain carries TRBV19 and TRBJ1-2; possibly TRBD1 for D (5 bases). The CDR3 spans 15 residues. V was clipped by 2 bases and J by 8 bases, with 18 bases between them. Germline CDR1 is LNHDA and CDR2 is SQIVND (reference sequence). The CDR3 region is CASSIRTTTPWGYTF. The DNA of the CDR3 is TGTGCCAGTAGTATAAGGACAACCACACCATGGGGCTACACCTTC.

V and J are TRBV6-2 or TRBV6-3 and TRBJ2-7, with unresolved D. V lost 5 bases to trimming and J lost 7 bases, with 12 bases between them. Germline CDR1 is MNHEY and CDR2 is SVGEGT. This CDR3 contains 12 residues. CDR3 DNA: TGTGCCAGCAGTGCCCCTCGACTGGAGCAGTACTTC. Protein: CASSAPRLEQYF.

This clone appeared a few times. V is TRBV12-3 or TRBV12-4 and J is TRBJ1-3; 9 bases agree with TRBD1. The CDR3 totals 12 residues. The trim removed 6 bases at V and 10 bases at J, leaving 4 bases unmatched. CDR3 DNA: TGTGCCAGCAGCTACAGGGGGCAGACCATATATTTT. This sequence encodes CASSYRGQTIYF.

The chain employs TRBV6-2 or TRBV6-3 and TRBJ1-5; D ambiguous. This CDR3 has 16 amino acids. Germline V gene lookup returns CDR1 MNHEY and CDR2 SVGEGT. Deletions cut 3 bases from V and 0 bases from J, with 12 bases between. The CDR3, as DNA: TGTGCCAGCAGTTATCGGGCAGGACTTAGCAATCAGCCCCAGCATTTT. Translating gives CASSYRAGLSNQPQHF.

This chain joins TRBV30 and TRBJ1-1, with D unclear. This CDR3 is built from 14 residues. V lost 2 bases and J lost 4, with 14 bases in between. Germline CDR1 and CDR2: GTSNPN and SVGIG (reference sequence). CDR3 in amino acids: CAWSTTSGSTEAFF. The CDR3 DNA reads TGTGCCTGGAGTACAACATCGGGGAGCACTGAAGCTTTCTTT.

The chain has TRBV7-9 and TRBJ2-7; 8 bases match TRBD1. V trimming: 8 bases; J trimming: 4 bases; junction bases outside the gene matches: 4. CDR3 size: 12 residues. Germline CDR1 SEHNR, CDR2 FQNEAQ (reference sequence). The CDR3: CASQTGGYEQYF. The CDR3, as DNA: TGTGCCAGCCAAACAGGGGGGTACGAGCAGTACTTC.

The chain couples TRBV7-7 to TRBJ2-5; D gene uncertain. V dropped 5 bases and J dropped 1 base, with 8 bases sitting between them. The V gene's germline CDR1 is SSHAT and CDR2 FNYEAQ (reference sequence). This CDR3 region has 13 residues. The CDR3 DNA reads as TGTGCCAGCAGCAAGCTACCCCAAGAGACCCAGTACTTC. Encoded protein: CASSKLPQETQYF.

The chain combines TRBV20-1 with TRBJ1-1, with TRBD1 identical over 9 bases. This CDR3 region has 12 residues. V dropped 3 bases and J dropped 9; count of bases not matched to a gene: 5. The germline V gene has CDR1 DFQATT and CDR2 SNEGSKA (reference sequence). Here the CDR3 reads CSASLDRGKAFF. CDR3 nucleotide sequence: TGCAGTGCTAGTTTAGACAGGGGGAAAGCTTTCTTT.